These T cell receptor beta chains were read from a single sample in a study of CD8 T cells in ankylosing spondylitis. TCRdb fed the 5' RACE reads into MiXCR, producing one record per CDR3 protein. Of around 390,000 distinct CDR3 sequences in the sample, 20% to 25% were seen once. The specimen sequenced was blood, either unsorted or a sorted T cell fraction (not recorded which). Source of these receptors: a male donor with ankylosing spondylitis. Both conserved end residues are trimmed from each CDR3. Clone sizes are given selectively: once, few, many, or a class where the clone is expanded.

v_call,clone_size,cdr3_aa
TRBV27,.,ASSRGTGTVLGTGELF
TRBV7-3,.,ASSLTVGQGPDTQY
TRBV5-1,.,ASSLRGLSTEAF
TRBV18,few,ASSPLSRTGNHEQY
TRBV12-3/TRBV12-4,.,ASSLEWGSGETQY
TRBV7-9,.,ASSFTRGIVYNEQF
TRBV12-3/TRBV12-4,few,ASSFSAGGHEQY
TRBV5-1,few,ASSLEWGRAYNEQF
TRBV18,.,ASCKGRDTEAF
TRBV7-6,.,ASSPIATNEKLF
TRBV6-1,few,ASRSLTLLGRYT
TRBV7-2,.,ASSLVIAYEQY
TRBV28,.,ASGRDGGVGEQF
TRBV28,.,AIRPGTEGYEQY
TRBV20-1,few,SARLSGPNQPQH
TRBV29-1,.,SVVAYTDTQY
TRBV11-3,few,ASSPRGDRLYNEQF
TRBV5-4,few,ASSSAGGHNEQF
TRBV6-1,.,ASGKDREAYEQY
TRBV20-1,.,SARVVYEQY
TRBV7-6,.,ASSLVRGGYT
TRBV28,.,ASSLSGAENSPLH
TRBV3-1,.,ASRGTGLSEQY
TRBV5-1,.,ASSLVTSSYEQY
TRBV20-1,few,SARLQGDAYEQY
TRBV6-1,few,ASSVGRPGTGELF
TRBV2,.,ASRGTGRTGELF
TRBV5-1,.,ASSWAGRANTEAF
TRBV29-1,many,SVERWDTEAF
TRBV7-8,few,ASSFGRTSGSFEQY
TRBV12-3/TRBV12-4,few,ASSWGIKEQY
TRBV24-1,few,ATSEPGLAKNIQY
TRBV7-9,.,ASSFRDKHTGISELF
TRBV28,many,ASLRGSGNQPQH
TRBV5-1,few,ASSPGPVPAVSQH
TRBV4-2,.,ASSQDWRVGGYT
TRBV5-1,few,ASSLYEPIEQY
TRBV5-1,few,ASSLVGGPEAF
TRBV7-8,.,ASSFNQGQISSYEQY
TRBV4-1,few,ASSLGRVQSGANVLT
TRBV9,few,ASSVGNSGLYEQY
TRBV2,few,ASSEASSPGGLETQY
TRBV24-1,.,ATSNRGHEQF
TRBV18,few,ASSGGTSGSKGEQF
TRBV27,.,ASIHRASDTQY
TRBV5-1,.,ASSGGRGGYGYT
TRBV20-1,.,SASGPNMNTEAF
TRBV29-1,.,SAMDTSKGNTIY
TRBV29-1,few,SGGGQYYGYT
TRBV7-2,few,ASSLAGIVNEQF